Listed here are 4 T cell receptor beta chains from one sample, sequenced in a study of cytomegalovirus exposure and HLA in healthy donors. PCR employed 60 Vbeta and 13 Jbeta primers. Using immunoSEQ multiplex PCR, the repertoire was profiled, and TCRdb retains in-frame clones only, with some absent. The sample consists of some 170,000 clones, approximately 75% of them appearing once. Sequencing input: PBMCs. These receptors originate from a woman younger than 30 in good health and CMV-seronegative.

The rearrangement uses TRBV4-1 and TRBJ1-5, with 8 bases that match TRBD1. The trim removed 1 base at V and 7 bases at J, leaving 12 bases unmatched. CDR1 is MGHRA and CDR2 is YSYEKL in the germline V gene. The CDR3 covers 17 residues. CDR3 coding DNA: TGCGCCAGCAGCCAAGGGTGGGGTGACAGGGGTAGCCAGCCCCAGCATTTT. Translated, it gives CASSQGWGDRGSQPQHF.

The count of this clone is one. This CDR3 is also generated by other DNA sequences in the sample. The rearrangement uses TRBV18 and TRBJ2-7; D unclear. V was clipped by 6 bases and J by 3 bases, with 9 bases between them. Germline CDR1 is KGHSH and CDR2 is LQKENI. This CDR3 spans 12 amino acids. CDR3 in DNA: TGTGCCAGCTCGCCCACAAGCTACGAGCAGTACTTC. Protein sequence: CASSPTSYEQYF.

The table lists this clone with a count of one. At one end the junction does not follow the germline gene, possibly because of a read error. V gene TRBV27 combines with J gene TRBJ2-1; 9 positions match TRBD1. CDR1 is MNHEY, CDR2 SMNVEV, per germline (reference sequence). The CDR3 consists of 17 residues. The CDR3 loop is CASSLSPGQGMDNEQFF. As DNA, the CDR3 is TGTGCCAGCAGTCTATCCCCCGGACAGGGGATGGACAATGAGCAGTTCTTC.

This chain uses TRBV11-2 with TRBJ2-7; 7 positions agree with TRBD2. V was clipped by 3 bases and J by 7 bases; unmatched bases: 3. Germline CDR1 reads SGHAT; CDR2 reads FQNNGV. The CDR3 runs to 12 residues. This CDR3 reads CASSLGGGEQYF. The CDR3 DNA is TGTGCCAGCAGCTTGGGGGGGGGTGAGCAGTACTTC. Full variable domain (missing parts from reference TRBV11-2 and TRBJ2-7): EAGVAQSPRYKIIEKRQSVAFWCNPISGHATLYWYQQILGQGPKLLIQFQNNGVVDDSQLPKDRFSAERLKGVDSTLKIQPAKLEDSAVYLCASSLGGGEQYFGPGTRLTVT.